These 16 T cell receptor beta chains share one sample of origin, sequenced in a study of blood T cell repertoires in COVID-19. Sequencing used immunoSEQ multiplex PCR; TCRdb keeps in-frame clones, though not all of them. The sample comprises around 120,000 clones, approximately 79% of which are singletons, and under 25% rests with the top ten. Sequenced: peripheral blood. The receptor source for this set is a man between 65 and 80 years old with active or convalescent COVID-19.

This chain links TRBV19 with TRBJ1-2, with D maybe TRBD1 (6 bases). The CDR3 totals 13 residues. Trimming left V 5 bases short and J 3 bases short, with 10 bases between. Germline-derived CDR1 and CDR2 are LNHDA and SQIVND (reference sequence). The CDR3 region has the DNA TGTGCCAGTAGTGTTAACAGGGACTATGGCTACACCTTC. It specifies CASSVNRDYGYTF.

Only a few counts were recorded for this clone. The genes are TRBV5-6 and TRBJ2-3; tentative D call: TRBD2 (6 bases). V lost 4 bases to trimming and J lost 11 bases, with 14 bases between them. CDR1 is SGHDT, CDR2 YYEEEE, per germline. This CDR3 is 12 amino acids long. The CDR3 bases are TGTGCCAGCAGCCGCGGGACCCTAAAGCAGTATTTT. As protein: CASSRGTLKQYF.

J is TRBJ2-5 and V is TRBV7-9; D gene ambiguous. Per germline, CDR1 SEHNR and CDR2 FQNEAQ (reference sequence). Trimming took off 5 bases at V and 1 base at J, with 11 bases between the two ends. The CDR3 sequence is 14 residues long. The CDR3 DNA reads as TGTGCCAGCAGCCCCCGCTCTAGCCAAGAGACCCAGTACTTC. It translates to CASSPRSSQETQYF.

V and J are TRBV19 and TRBJ2-7; tentative D call: TRBD2 (5 bases). Trimming pared 8 bases from V and 3 bases from J, leaving 8 bases between. Germline loops: CDR1 LNHDA, CDR2 SQIVND (reference sequence). This CDR3 has 11 residues. The CDR3 protein is CASGSFYEQYF. The CDR3 DNA reads TGTGCCAGTGGGAGTTTCTACGAGCAGTACTTC.

This sequence joins TRBV30 and TRBJ2-1, with 13 bases matching TRBD2. CDR3 size: 15 residues. The junction had 6 bases not matched to a gene; V was cut back by 0 bases and J by 10 bases. Germline CDR1 and CDR2: GTSNPN and SVGIG (reference sequence). DNA for the CDR3: TGTGCCTGGAGTGTAGGACTAGCGGGGGCCCGGGAGCAGTTCTTC. Its translation: CAWSVGLAGAREQFF.

The chain recombines TRBV6-5 with TRBJ2-5, with TRBD2 matching 7 bases. Germline V CDR1 and CDR2: MNHEY, SVGAGI. The CDR3 has 16 residues. V lost 2 bases and J lost 2; bases outside the gene matches: 8. The CDR3 DNA reads TGTGCCAGCAGTTACGGGGGGGGAGGGTTACAAGAGACCCAGTACTTC. This gives the protein CASSYGGGGLQETQYF.

CDR3 sequence: CASTDNRGRFNEKLFF. Here the CDR3 DNA reads TGTGCCAGTACCGATAACAGGGGGCGATTTAATGAAAAACTGTTTTTT. The chain recombines TRBV19 with TRBJ1-4, with 9 bases that match TRBD1. This CDR3 has 16 residues. With 7 bases clipped from V and 4 bases from J, the junction kept 10 bases outside the gene matches. CDR1 is LNHDA, CDR2 SQIVND, per germline (reference sequence).

This clone has a single count. The V gene is TRBV4-2, the J gene TRBJ2-7; weak D call: TRBD1 (5 bases). The CDR3 loop spans 15 amino acids. Germline V gene lookup returns CDR1 LGHNA and CDR2 YNFKEQ. V shed 2 bases and J shed 1 base, with 12 bases lying between them. In nucleotides, the CDR3 is TGTGCCAGCAGCCAACCAGGGCAAACATCCTACGAGCAGTACTTC. The encoded protein is CASSQPGQTSYEQYF.

The gene calls are TRBV19 and TRBJ2-1; 9 bases fit TRBD1. The CDR3 consists of 16 residues. The trim removed 6 bases at V and 4 bases at J, leaving 10 bases unmatched. CDR1 and CDR2 (germline): LNHDA, SQIVND (reference sequence). In DNA form, the CDR3 reads TGTGCCAGTAGGGGACAGGGCGGAGGACGATACAATGAGCAGTTCTTC. Encoded protein: CASRGQGGGRYNEQFF.

The chain links TRBV28 to TRBJ2-3, with D perhaps TRBD2 (7 bases). Per the germline V gene, CDR1 is MDHEN and CDR2 is SYDVKM. V was clipped by 8 bases and J by 0 bases, with 30 bases between them. The CDR3 loop spans 20 amino acids. The CDR3 is CASSPRGGDQANPSTDTQYF. For the CDR3, the DNA is TGTGCCAGCTCCCCTCGAGGGGGGGATCAGGCCAATCCTAGCACAGATACGCAGTATTTT.

The V call is TRBV6-5, the J call TRBJ2-1; D might be TRBD1 (5 bases). This CDR3 comprises 13 residues. V was clipped by 8 bases and J by 5 bases, with 13 bases between them. Germline CDR1 MNHEY, CDR2 SVGAGI. CDR3 DNA: TGTGCCAGCCTAGGCAGGGTTAACAATGAGCAGTTCTTC. Protein sequence: CASLGRVNNEQFF.

The chain uses TRBV28 and TRBJ2-1, with 7 bases fitting TRBD2. After removal of 4 bases from V and 0 bases from J, the junction contained 9 bases not matched to a gene. This CDR3 contains 17 residues. Germline V CDR1 and CDR2: MDHEN, SYDVKM. This chain's CDR3 is CASSSPGGVSSYNEQFF. The CDR3 DNA is TGTGCCAGCAGTTCCCCGGGAGGCGTGAGCTCCTACAATGAGCAGTTCTTC.

The V gene is TRBV5-1, the J gene TRBJ2-1; no firm D call. The CDR3 has 13 residues. CDR1 and CDR2 (germline): SGHRS, YFSETQ. V gave up 1 base and J gave up 4 bases, with 6 bases separating them. CDR3 sequence reads: CASSLSEYNEQFF. CDR3 DNA sequence: TGCGCCAGCAGCTTGTCCGAGTACAATGAGCAGTTCTTC.

This clone was seen only a few times. J is TRBJ1-1 and V is TRBV10-3, with TRBD1 matching over 7 bases. J gave up 1 base and V 5 bases, and 1 base lay outside the gene matches. The CDR3 is 13 residues long. In germline, CDR1 is ENHRY, CDR2 SYGVKD. DNA of the CDR3: TGTGCCATCAGTCAGGGGGAGAACACTGAAGCTTTCTTT. Translation: CAISQGENTEAFF.

This clone was counted ten times or more. V is TRBV4-2 and J is TRBJ2-7; 7 bases fit TRBD1. CDR1 LGHNA and CDR2 YNFKEQ come from the germline V gene. J gave up 6 bases and V 4 bases, and 3 bases lay outside the gene matches. The CDR3 length is 12 residues. The CDR3 here is CASSLTGAEQYF. The CDR3 bases are TGTGCCAGCAGCCTTACAGGGGCCGAGCAGTACTTC.

The rearrangement links TRBV27 to TRBJ2-7; 11 bases are shared with TRBD2. From germline, CDR1 is MNHEY and CDR2 SMNVEV (reference sequence). The CDR3 spans 14 residues. The V gene end was trimmed by 6 bases and the J gene end by 2 bases; junction bases not matched to a gene: 3. The CDR3 is CASSKTSGAYEQYF. CDR3 sequence (DNA): TGTGCCAGCAGCAAGACTAGCGGGGCCTACGAGCAGTACTTC.